The clone carrying this TCR beta chain was found many times. Its antigen is as yet unknown. TCRdb reprocessed the 5' RACE reads with MiXCR, giving one entry per CDR3 protein. This table has under 200,000 distinct CDR3 sequences, 9.8% appearing once. The sample is drawn from a study of CD8 T cells in ankylosing spondylitis. Notes on the study in general: A TCR beta motif of several highly homologous variants appeared characteristic of ankylosing spondylitis blood.

The origin of this receptor is a female donor with ankylosing spondylitis or in good health (not recorded which). The sample was blood, either unsorted or a sorted T cell fraction (not recorded which).

CDR3 DNA sequence: TGTGCCAGCAGCGCCTCCTCTGGAGGGCCTGAGACCCAGTACTTC. Its protein is CASSASSGGPETQYF. The V call is TRBV7-8, the J call TRBJ2-5, with D possibly being TRBD2 (6 bases). CDR3 length: 15 residues. V gave up 5 bases and J gave up 5 bases, with 18 bases separating them. Germline-derived CDR1 and CDR2 are SGHVS and FQNEAQ.